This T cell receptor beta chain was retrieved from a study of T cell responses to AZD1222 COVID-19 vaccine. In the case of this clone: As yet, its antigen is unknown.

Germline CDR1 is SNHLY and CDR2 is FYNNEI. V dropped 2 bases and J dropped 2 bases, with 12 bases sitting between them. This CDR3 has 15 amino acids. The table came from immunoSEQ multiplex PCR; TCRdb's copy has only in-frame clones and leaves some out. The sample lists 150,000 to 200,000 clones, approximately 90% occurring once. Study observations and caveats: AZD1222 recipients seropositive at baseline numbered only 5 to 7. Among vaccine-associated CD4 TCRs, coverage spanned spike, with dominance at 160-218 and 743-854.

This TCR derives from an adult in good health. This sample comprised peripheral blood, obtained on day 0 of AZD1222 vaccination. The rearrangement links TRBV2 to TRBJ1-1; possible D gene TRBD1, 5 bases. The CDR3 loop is CASSERAGINTEAFF. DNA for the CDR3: TGTGCCAGCAGTGAAAGGGCAGGGATTAACACTGAAGCTTTCTTT. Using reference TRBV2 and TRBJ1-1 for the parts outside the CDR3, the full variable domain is EPEVTQTPSHQVTQMGQEVILRCVPISNHLYFYWYRQILGQKVEFLVSFYNNEISEKSEIFDDQFSVERPDGSNFTLKIRSTKLEDSAMYFCASSERAGINTEAFFGQGTRLTVV.